This T cell receptor (beta chain) came from a study of blood T cell repertoires in COVID-19. Using immunoSEQ multiplex PCR, the repertoire was profiled, and TCRdb retains in-frame clones only, with some absent. Of about 11,000 clones in the sample, 80% to 85% are singletons; the top ten hold 6.5% to 9.5%. Looked up from germline, CDR1 is MNHEY and CDR2 is SVGAGI. The CDR3 runs 16 residues. Between the trimmed V and J ends, which lost 0 bases and 4 bases, there was a span of 15 bases. Sequenced input: peripheral blood. This receptor was identified in a man between 65 and 85 years old with active COVID-19. The chain carries TRBV6-5 and TRBJ1-2, with a weak D call TRBD1 (6 bases). CDR3 in amino acids: CASSYSKLGQLYGYTF. The CDR3 DNA is TGTGCCAGCAGTTACTCGAAATTAGGACAGCTCTATGGCTACACCTTC.